The rows below give T cell receptor beta chains drawn from one sample of a study of PD-L1 blockade in urothelial cancer. Repertoires were generated with immunoSEQ multiplex PCR, while TCRdb's copy carries only in-frame clones and drops some. The data hold 83,000 or so clones, with less than 90% observed a single time. Source: PBMCs, taken around atezolizumab (anti-PD-L1) treatment. Every receptor here comes from a man aged 70-80 years with urothelial cancer. The CDR3 runs from the conserved cysteine through the conserved F or W. D genes are given only for firm matches. Clone sizes are given selectively: once, few, many, or a class where the clone is expanded.

clone size	V gene	J gene	D gene	CDR3 DNA	CDR3 protein
NA	TRBV5-4	TRBJ1-1	TRBD1	TGTGCCAGCAGCCGCGACAGGGCAAAAGGAGTTGAAGCTTTCTTT	CASSRDRAKGVEAFF
NA	TRBV7-6	TRBJ2-3	NA	TGTGCCAGCAGCTTGGGGGGAGCCACAGATACGCAGTATTTT	CASSLGGATDTQYF
NA	TRBV29-1	TRBJ2-3	NA	TGCAGCGTTGAAGGGCTAGTCGGCACAGATACGCAGTATTTT	CSVEGLVGTDTQYF
NA	TRBV5-4	TRBJ2-5	TRBD1	TGTGCCAGCAGCCCCCCGGGACAGGGGGCTCTGGAGACCCAGTACTTC	CASSPPGQGALETQYF
NA	TRBV7-2	TRBJ1-1	NA	TGTGCCAGCAGCTTAGTGTCGGCGGAGAACACTGAAGCTTTCTTT	CASSLVSAENTEAFF
NA	TRBV27	TRBJ1-2	NA	TGTGCCAGCAGTTTATCAGAGGGAAAGTATGGCTACACCTTC	CASSLSEGKYGYTF
NA	TRBV29-1	TRBJ2-3	NA	TGCAGCGTGGGCAGAGCGGCCACAGATACGCAGTATTTT	CSVGRAATDTQYF
NA	TRBV10-3	TRBJ2-1	TRBD1	TGTGCCATCAGCGGACAGGGTGTGGTTGACAATGAGCAGTTCTTC	CAISGQGVVDNEQFF
NA	TRBV2	TRBJ1-2	TRBD1	TGTGCCAGCACCGGGACAGGGTTTTATGGTGGCTACACCTTC	CASTGTGFYGGYTF
NA	TRBV21-1	TRBJ1-5	NA	TGTGCCAGCAGCAAAGATGGGGACAGGGTGGGAGGTCAGCCCCAGCATTTT	CASSKDGDRVGGQPQHF
NA	TRBV2	TRBJ1-1	TRBD1	TGTGCCAGCATGGGGACAGCAAACACTGAAGCTTTCTTT	CASMGTANTEAFF
NA	TRBV7-2	TRBJ1-5	NA	TGTGCCAGTAGCCCGTGGGCCAGCAATCAGCCCCAGCATTTT	CASSPWASNQPQHF
many	TRBV4-1	TRBJ2-3	NA	TGCGCCAGCAGCCAAGATAGCTCTAGCACAGATACGCAGTATTTT	CASSQDSSSTDTQYF
NA	TRBV5-6	TRBJ2-1	TRBD1	TGTGCCAGCAGCCCTGGACAGGGGGTGTACAATGAGCAGTTCTTC	CASSPGQGVYNEQFF
NA	TRBV6-1	TRBJ1-1	NA	TGTGCCAGCAGTGACCGGGGGGGCCGTACTGAAGCTTTCTTT	CASSDRGGRTEAFF
NA	TRBV7-8	TRBJ1-1	NA	TGTGCCAGCAGCCAGCCGGGGGACCTGGGGGCTTTCTTT	CASSQPGDLGAFF
NA	TRBV5-4	TRBJ2-7	NA	TGTGCCAGCAGTGGGGGGGGCAACTCCTACGAGCAGTACTTC	CASSGGGNSYEQYF
NA	TRBV7-2	TRBJ1-2	TRBD1	TGTGCCAGCAGCTTAGGACAGGGGCAATATGGCTACACCTTC	CASSLGQGQYGYTF
few	TRBV7-3	TRBJ1-5	NA	TGTGCCAGCAGCTTAACTGCGGATCAGCCCCAGCATTTT	CASSLTADQPQHF
NA	TRBV29-1	TRBJ2-7	TRBD1	TGCAGCGTTGTACGGACAGGGGGCATAGGTGAGCAGTACTTC	CSVVRTGGIGEQYF
NA	TRBV19	TRBJ1-1	NA	TGTGCCAGTAGTATGCGGCTGGAAGCTTTCTTT	CASSMRLEAFF
NA	TRBV9	TRBJ2-7	TRBD1	TGTGCCAGCAGCGTAGACGAAGGGGGCTATGGCGAGCAGTACTTC	CASSVDEGGYGEQYF